The rows below give T cell receptor beta chains drawn from one sample of a study of blood T cell repertoires in COVID-19. Sequencing was performed with immunoSEQ multiplex PCR; in TCRdb, only in-frame clones are kept and a portion is missing. The sample lists roughly 250,000 clones, about 80% occurring once. Material: peripheral blood. The receptors here all came from a woman older than 75 with acute or convalescent COVID-19. Both conserved end residues are part of each CDR3. D genes are given only for firm matches. Some rows have no size entry. The others give once, few or many, or a class for an expanded clone.

clone size: -; D gene: -; J gene: TRBJ1-3; V gene: TRBV7-2; CDR3 DNA: TGTGCCAGCAGCTTAGGTCAGGTCTCTGGAAACACCATATATTTT; CDR3 protein: CASSLGQVSGNTIYF
clone size: -; D gene: TRBD1; J gene: TRBJ1-5; V gene: TRBV19; CDR3 DNA: TGTGCCAGTAGTATGGACAGGGGTCTCCTTAGTAGCAATCAGCCCCAGCATTTT; CDR3 protein: CASSMDRGLLSSNQPQHF
clone size: -; D gene: -; J gene: TRBJ2-7; V gene: TRBV20-1; CDR3 DNA: TGCAGTGCTAGTGGTGGGAGGAGGACGTTGGAGCAGTACTTC; CDR3 protein: CSASGGRRTLEQYF
clone size: -; D gene: -; J gene: TRBJ2-2; V gene: TRBV4-2; CDR3 DNA: TGTGCCAGCAGCCAAGGCAACAGGGGAGGCACCGGGGAGCTGTTTTTT; CDR3 protein: CASSQGNRGGTGELFF
clone size: -; D gene: -; J gene: TRBJ1-2; V gene: TRBV5-1; CDR3 DNA: TGCGCCAGCAGCTTCAGGGCAAGCGTTGATGGCTACACCTTC; CDR3 protein: CASSFRASVDGYTF
clone size: many; D gene: -; J gene: TRBJ2-3; V gene: TRBV5-4; CDR3 DNA: TGTGCCAGCAGCTTACGAGGCACAGATACGCAGTATTTT; CDR3 protein: CASSLRGTDTQYF
clone size: -; D gene: -; J gene: TRBJ1-5; V gene: TRBV7-2; CDR3 DNA: TGTGCCAGCAGCCCCGAGGGCTATAGCAATCAGCCCCAGCATTTT; CDR3 protein: CASSPEGYSNQPQHF
clone size: -; D gene: TRBD2; J gene: TRBJ2-1; V gene: TRBV11-3; CDR3 DNA: TGTGCCAGCAGTCGTGAAGCGGGGGGATACAATGAGCAGTTCTTC; CDR3 protein: CASSREAGGYNEQFF
clone size: -; D gene: TRBD2; J gene: TRBJ2-3; V gene: TRBV5-1; CDR3 DNA: TGCGCCAGCAGCTTGGAGGGCGGGAGGGCCGGAGATACGCAGTATTTT; CDR3 protein: CASSLEGGRAGDTQYF
clone size: -; D gene: -; J gene: TRBJ1-1; V gene: TRBV11-2; CDR3 DNA: TGTGCCAGCAGCTTATTCACCGGGGGCACTGAAGCTTTCTTT; CDR3 protein: CASSLFTGGTEAFF
clone size: -; D gene: -; J gene: TRBJ1-4; V gene: TRBV7-2; CDR3 DNA: TGTGCCAGCAGCCAAAATTCCAGGGTTTTAAATGAAAAACTGTTTTTT; CDR3 protein: CASSQNSRVLNEKLFF
clone size: few; D gene: TRBD2; J gene: TRBJ2-1; V gene: TRBV5-1; CDR3 DNA: TGCGCCAGCAGCTCTAGCGGGGGGGCCCACAATGAGCAGTTCTTC; CDR3 protein: CASSSSGGAHNEQFF
clone size: -; D gene: -; J gene: TRBJ2-7; V gene: TRBV6-6; CDR3 DNA: TGTGCCAGCAGTTACGGACAGTCCTACGAGCAGTACTTC; CDR3 protein: CASSYGQSYEQYF
clone size: -; D gene: TRBD2; J gene: TRBJ2-7; V gene: TRBV15; CDR3 DNA: TGTGCCACCAGCAGAGGAGGCGGGGGGCGATCCTACGAGCAGTACTTC; CDR3 protein: CATSRGGGGRSYEQYF
clone size: -; D gene: -; J gene: TRBJ1-5; V gene: TRBV5-1; CDR3 DNA: TGCGCCAGCAGCTTGGATACAGGGAACTCTCAGCCCCAGCATTTT; CDR3 protein: CASSLDTGNSQPQHF
clone size: -; D gene: TRBD1; J gene: TRBJ1-4; V gene: TRBV19; CDR3 DNA: TGTGCCAGTAGTATCCGACAGGGACGGAATGAAAAACTGTTTTTT; CDR3 protein: CASSIRQGRNEKLFF
clone size: few; D gene: -; J gene: TRBJ2-2; V gene: TRBV5-1; CDR3 DNA: TGCGCCAGCAGCTTGGGAGGGACTAACACCGGGGAGCTGTTTTTT; CDR3 protein: CASSLGGTNTGELFF
clone size: -; D gene: TRBD1; J gene: TRBJ2-2; V gene: TRBV6-5; CDR3 DNA: TGTGCCAGCAGGACCAGAACAGGGGGTACCGGGGAGCTGTTTTTT; CDR3 protein: CASRTRTGGTGELFF
clone size: -; D gene: -; J gene: TRBJ2-1; V gene: TRBV5-1; CDR3 DNA: TGCGCCAGCAGCTTACCCAGCGGGTTCGGCAATGAGCAGTTCTTC; CDR3 protein: CASSLPSGFGNEQFF
clone size: -; D gene: -; J gene: TRBJ1-3; V gene: TRBV7-2; CDR3 DNA: TGTGCCAGCAGCTTAGGTCCAGTTACCTCTGGAAACACCATATATTTT; CDR3 protein: CASSLGPVTSGNTIYF
clone size: -; D gene: -; J gene: TRBJ2-2; V gene: TRBV5-4; CDR3 DNA: TGTGCCAGCAGCCGGGGGGCAGGGGCGAACACCGGGGAGCTGTTTTTT; CDR3 protein: CASSRGAGANTGELFF
clone size: few; D gene: -; J gene: TRBJ2-4; V gene: TRBV2; CDR3 DNA: TGTGCCAGCAGTGCAACTGGTACAGGGCTCGCCAAAAACATTCAGTACTTC; CDR3 protein: CASSATGTGLAKNIQYF
clone size: -; D gene: -; J gene: TRBJ2-1; V gene: TRBV4-1; CDR3 DNA: TGCGCCAGCAGCCAAGGGCCAGCGGGCCCCCCGGATGAGCAGTTCTTC; CDR3 protein: CASSQGPAGPPDEQFF
clone size: -; D gene: -; J gene: TRBJ1-2; V gene: TRBV10-2; CDR3 DNA: TGCGCCAGCAGTGCTCAGAACTATGGCTACACCTTC; CDR3 protein: CASSAQNYGYTF
clone size: -; D gene: -; J gene: TRBJ2-1; V gene: TRBV4-2; CDR3 DNA: TGTGCCAGCAGCCAGGAGTCCACCTACAATGAGCAGTTCTTC; CDR3 protein: CASSQESTYNEQFF
clone size: -; D gene: TRBD2; J gene: TRBJ2-3; V gene: TRBV4-1; CDR3 DNA: TGCGCCAGCAGCCAAGATGGGGAGCGGGGGCGCGCCCTTAGCACAGATACGCAGTATTTT; CDR3 protein: CASSQDGERGRALSTDTQYF
clone size: few; D gene: TRBD1; J gene: TRBJ1-1; V gene: TRBV3-1/TRBV3-2; CDR3 DNA: TGTGCCAGCAGCCAAAGACAGGGAAACACTGAAGCTTTCTTT; CDR3 protein: CASSQRQGNTEAFF
clone size: -; D gene: -; J gene: TRBJ2-5; V gene: TRBV5-1; CDR3 DNA: TGCGCCAGCAGCATGGGAGCCCGGGAGACCCAGTACTTC; CDR3 protein: CASSMGARETQYF
clone size: -; D gene: -; J gene: TRBJ2-7; V gene: TRBV7-8; CDR3 DNA: TGTGCCAGCAGCCCCGGGGACTTTGGCTCCTACGAGCAGTACTTC; CDR3 protein: CASSPGDFGSYEQYF
clone size: -; D gene: -; J gene: TRBJ2-7; V gene: TRBV18; CDR3 DNA: TGTGCCAGCTCACCGGACAGTTTCGAGCAGTACTTC; CDR3 protein: CASSPDSFEQYF
clone size: -; D gene: -; J gene: TRBJ1-1; V gene: TRBV7-9; CDR3 DNA: TGTGCCAGCAGCTTTATGAACACTGAAGCTTTCTTT; CDR3 protein: CASSFMNTEAFF
clone size: -; D gene: TRBD2; J gene: TRBJ2-5; V gene: TRBV5-6; CDR3 DNA: TGTGCCAGCAGCTTAGGGAGCGGGAGTTTACAAGAGACCCAGTACTTC; CDR3 protein: CASSLGSGSLQETQYF
clone size: -; D gene: TRBD1; J gene: TRBJ2-1; V gene: TRBV4-3; CDR3 DNA: TGCGCCAGCAGCCCCCGGGACAGCTACAATGAGCAGTTCTTC; CDR3 protein: CASSPRDSYNEQFF
clone size: -; D gene: TRBD2; J gene: TRBJ2-7; V gene: TRBV4-2; CDR3 DNA: TGTGCCAGCAGCCAACATAGCGGGACCGGGGGGGGCTACGAGCAGTACTTC; CDR3 protein: CASSQHSGTGGGYEQYF
clone size: -; D gene: -; J gene: TRBJ2-1; V gene: TRBV3-1/TRBV3-2; CDR3 DNA: TGTGCCAGCAGCCAAGACCACTACAATGAGCAGTTCTTC; CDR3 protein: CASSQDHYNEQFF
clone size: -; D gene: TRBD1; J gene: TRBJ2-7; V gene: TRBV12-5; CDR3 DNA: TGTGCTAGTGGTTTCGGGACAGGGTCCTACGAGCAGTACTTC; CDR3 protein: CASGFGTGSYEQYF